These T cell receptor beta chains were read from a single sample in a study of a mutant IDH1 vaccine in newly diagnosed glioma. Assay used: immunoSEQ multiplex PCR; TCRdb lists only in-frame clones, some missing. Found here are roughly 99,000 clones, around nine tenths of them singletons; the top ten hold less than 0.65%. Material: PBMCs, obtained from a glioma patient treated with radiotherapy, temozolomide or both. The origin of the receptors is a woman aged 45-60 years with glioma. CDR3s include the opening cysteine and the closing phenylalanine or tryptophan. The D gene is left open where the match is weak. Where a row states a size, it is once, few, many or the class of an expanded clone; other rows omit it.

clone_size: once; v_call: TRBV5-1; j_call: TRBJ1-1; d_call: NA; cdr3_aa: CASSLAPSMNTEAFF; cdr3_nt: TGCGCCAGCAGCTTGGCCCCGTCCATGAACACTGAAGCTTTCTTT
clone_size: NA; v_call: TRBV6-5; j_call: TRBJ2-3; d_call: TRBD1; cdr3_aa: CATSTGDTQYF; cdr3_nt: TGTGCCACCTCGACAGGGGATACGCAGTATTTT
clone_size: few; v_call: TRBV6-1; j_call: TRBJ2-7; d_call: TRBD1; cdr3_aa: CASSAQRDRTYEQYF; cdr3_nt: TGTGCCAGCAGTGCCCAAAGGGACAGAACCTACGAGCAGTACTTC
clone_size: NA; v_call: TRBV5-6; j_call: TRBJ1-1; d_call: NA; cdr3_aa: CASSWENTEAFF; cdr3_nt: TGTGCCAGCAGCTGGGAGAACACTGAAGCTTTCTTT
clone_size: NA; v_call: TRBV7-9; j_call: TRBJ2-6; d_call: TRBD2; cdr3_aa: CASSRPTSPGANVLTF; cdr3_nt: TGTGCCAGCAGCCGCCCGACTAGCCCCGGTGCCAACGTCCTGACTTTC
clone_size: few; v_call: TRBV5-1; j_call: TRBJ2-5; d_call: TRBD1; cdr3_aa: CASSLVGQVQETQYF; cdr3_nt: TGCGCCAGCAGCTTGGTGGGACAGGTGCAAGAGACCCAGTACTTC
clone_size: NA; v_call: TRBV19; j_call: TRBJ1-5; d_call: TRBD1; cdr3_aa: CASRTRTGISNQPQHF; cdr3_nt: TGTGCCAGTAGAACAAGGACAGGGATAAGCAATCAGCCCCAGCATTTT
clone_size: NA; v_call: TRBV7-3; j_call: TRBJ2-5; d_call: TRBD1; cdr3_aa: CASSPTGLQETQYF; cdr3_nt: TGTGCCAGCAGCCCGACAGGGCTTCAAGAGACCCAGTACTTC
clone_size: NA; v_call: TRBV4-1; j_call: TRBJ2-2; d_call: NA; cdr3_aa: CASRQGLPLGTGELFF; cdr3_nt: TGCGCCAGCAGACAAGGACTCCCCCTCGGGACCGGGGAGCTGTTTTTT
clone_size: few; v_call: TRBV5-6; j_call: TRBJ2-1; d_call: TRBD2; cdr3_aa: CASSLFGGSLLNEQFF; cdr3_nt: TGTGCCAGCAGCTTGTTCGGCGGGAGCCTCCTCAATGAGCAGTTCTTC
clone_size: NA; v_call: TRBV13; j_call: TRBJ2-1; d_call: NA; cdr3_aa: CASSLGLGEREQFF; cdr3_nt: TGTGCCAGCAGCTTAGGCCTCGGGGAAAGGGAGCAGTTCTTC
clone_size: NA; v_call: TRBV5-1; j_call: TRBJ2-4; d_call: NA; cdr3_aa: CASSHEAGNIQYF; cdr3_nt: TGCGCCAGCAGCCACGAGGCAGGCAACATTCAGTACTTC
clone_size: NA; v_call: TRBV5-1; j_call: TRBJ2-3; d_call: NA; cdr3_aa: CASSFGARTDTQYF; cdr3_nt: TGCGCCAGCAGCTTCGGGGCCCGCACAGATACGCAGTATTTT
clone_size: NA; v_call: TRBV18; j_call: TRBJ2-7; d_call: NA; cdr3_aa: CASSLSEGLFKEQYF; cdr3_nt: TGTGCCAGCTCACTTTCCGAGGGGCTCTTTAAAGAGCAGTACTTC
clone_size: NA; v_call: TRBV10-3; j_call: TRBJ1-6; d_call: NA; cdr3_aa: CATRQGGSSPLHF; cdr3_nt: TGTGCCACCAGGCAGGGAGGGAGTTCACCCCTCCACTTT
clone_size: NA; v_call: TRBV10-2; j_call: TRBJ1-4; d_call: TRBD1; cdr3_aa: CASSPGTGEKLFF; cdr3_nt: TGCGCCAGCAGTCCCGGGACAGGTGAAAAACTGTTTTTT
clone_size: NA; v_call: TRBV7-3; j_call: TRBJ1-1; d_call: NA; cdr3_aa: CASSLELGRETFF; cdr3_nt: TGTGCCAGCAGCTTAGAGTTGGGCAGGGAGACTTTCTTT
clone_size: NA; v_call: TRBV28; j_call: TRBJ1-1; d_call: NA; cdr3_aa: CASSLRGNGRGTEAFF; cdr3_nt: TGTGCCAGCAGTTTACGGGGCAATGGCAGGGGCACTGAAGCTTTCTTT
clone_size: NA; v_call: TRBV7-9; j_call: TRBJ1-5; d_call: TRBD1; cdr3_aa: CASSLAAGGNNQPQHF; cdr3_nt: TGTGCCAGCAGCTTAGCGGCAGGGGGAAACAATCAGCCCCAGCATTTT
clone_size: once; v_call: TRBV30; j_call: TRBJ2-4; d_call: NA; cdr3_aa: CAWSVRSGWDGIQYF; cdr3_nt: TGTGCCTGGAGTGTACGGTCAGGGTGGGATGGCATTCAGTACTTC
clone_size: NA; v_call: TRBV7-3; j_call: TRBJ1-6; d_call: NA; cdr3_aa: CASSLHARWGSPLHF; cdr3_nt: TGTGCCAGCAGCCTACACGCCAGGTGGGGGTCACCCCTCCACTTT
clone_size: few; v_call: TRBV6-6; j_call: TRBJ1-1; d_call: NA; cdr3_aa: CASIDTSGIKFF; cdr3_nt: TGTGCCAGCATTGACACTTCGGGCATAAAGTTCTTT
clone_size: NA; v_call: TRBV28; j_call: TRBJ2-1; d_call: NA; cdr3_aa: CASSLGRVFNEQFF; cdr3_nt: TGTGCCAGCAGTTTAGGAAGGGTGTTCAATGAGCAGTTCTTC
clone_size: NA; v_call: TRBV19; j_call: TRBJ1-1; d_call: NA; cdr3_aa: CASSIFGRGAQDTEAFF; cdr3_nt: TGTGCCAGTAGTATCTTCGGTCGGGGGGCTCAGGACACTGAAGCTTTCTTT
clone_size: NA; v_call: TRBV7-9; j_call: TRBJ2-7; d_call: TRBD2; cdr3_aa: CASSLVLSSGRADEQYF; cdr3_nt: TGTGCCAGCAGCTTAGTGTTGTCTAGCGGGAGGGCCGACGAGCAGTACTTC
clone_size: NA; v_call: TRBV28; j_call: TRBJ2-7; d_call: NA; cdr3_aa: CASSFSGPPTYEQYF; cdr3_nt: TGTGCCAGCAGCTTCTCGGGACCGCCAACCTACGAGCAGTACTTC
clone_size: NA; v_call: TRBV5-5; j_call: TRBJ1-2; d_call: NA; cdr3_aa: CASSLTGVDYGYTF; cdr3_nt: TGTGCCAGCAGCTTGACGGGGGTGGACTATGGCTACACCTTC
clone_size: NA; v_call: TRBV4-1; j_call: TRBJ2-7; d_call: TRBD2; cdr3_aa: CASSHDYLRLAVPYEQYF; cdr3_nt: TGCGCCAGCAGCCATGACTATCTAAGGCTAGCGGTCCCCTACGAGCAGTACTTC
clone_size: NA; v_call: TRBV5-1; j_call: TRBJ1-4; d_call: TRBD1; cdr3_aa: CASSPGQGLEKLFF; cdr3_nt: TGCGCCAGCAGCCCTGGACAGGGGCTGGAAAAACTGTTTTTT
clone_size: NA; v_call: TRBV7-9; j_call: TRBJ2-4; d_call: TRBD2; cdr3_aa: CASSTGTSGGGNIQYF; cdr3_nt: TGTGCCAGCAGCACCGGGACTAGCGGAGGAGGCAACATTCAGTACTTC
clone_size: few; v_call: TRBV5-1; j_call: TRBJ1-1; d_call: NA; cdr3_aa: CASSIPDKVNTEAFF; cdr3_nt: TGCGCCAGCAGCATTCCGGACAAGGTGAACACTGAAGCTTTCTTT
clone_size: NA; v_call: TRBV7-2; j_call: TRBJ2-7; d_call: NA; cdr3_aa: CASSPGPYEQYF; cdr3_nt: TGTGCCAGCAGCCCGGGCCCCTACGAGCAGTACTTC